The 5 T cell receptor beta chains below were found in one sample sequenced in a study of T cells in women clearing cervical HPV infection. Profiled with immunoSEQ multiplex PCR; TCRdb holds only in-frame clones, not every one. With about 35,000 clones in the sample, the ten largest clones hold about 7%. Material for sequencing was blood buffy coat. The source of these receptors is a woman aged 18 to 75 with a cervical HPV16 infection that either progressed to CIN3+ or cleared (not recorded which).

The sequenced CDR3 bases are TGTGCCAGCAGTGAACTAGGGGATCAGCCC. Protein: CASSELGDQP. In full, the CDR3 is CASSELGDQPQHF. The V call is TRBV6-1, the J call TRBJ1-5; D perhaps matches TRBD1 (5 bases). Read sequence stops 3 residues before the CDR3 end, and the germline J gene provides the missing end. The germline CDR1 and CDR2 sequences are MNHNS and SASEGT. Deletions cut 2 bases from V and 5 bases from J, with 7 bases between. The CDR3 runs to 13 residues.

Incomplete CDR3 DNA: TGTGCCAGCAGCTTGGGAGCCCGGGACAGCGATTCACCC. The encoded protein is CASSLGARDSDSP. The entire CDR3 reads CASSLGARDSDSPLHF. The chain combines TRBV5-4 with TRBJ1-6, with 7 nucleotides matching TRBD1. The CDR3 goes on 3 residues after the read ends, and that part is filled in from the germline J gene. CDR1 is SGHNT and CDR2 is YYREEE in the germline V gene (reference sequence). The CDR3 has 16 residues. Trimming cost V 0 bases and J 8 bases; bases outside gene matches: 8.

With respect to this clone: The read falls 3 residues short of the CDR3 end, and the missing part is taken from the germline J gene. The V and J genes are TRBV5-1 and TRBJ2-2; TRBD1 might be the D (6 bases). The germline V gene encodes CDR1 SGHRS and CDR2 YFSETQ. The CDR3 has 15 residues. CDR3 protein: CASSLEGERNEKLFF. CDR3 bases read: TGCGCCAGCAGCTTGGAGGGGGAGAGGAATGAAAAG.

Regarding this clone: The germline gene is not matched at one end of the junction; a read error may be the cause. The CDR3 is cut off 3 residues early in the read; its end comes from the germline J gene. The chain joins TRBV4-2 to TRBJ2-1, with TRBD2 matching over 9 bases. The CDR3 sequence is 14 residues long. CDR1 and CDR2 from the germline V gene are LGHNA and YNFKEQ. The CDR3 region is CASSQAGLAFEQFF. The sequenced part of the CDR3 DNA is TGCGCCAGCAGCCAAGCGGGACTAGCTTTTGAG.

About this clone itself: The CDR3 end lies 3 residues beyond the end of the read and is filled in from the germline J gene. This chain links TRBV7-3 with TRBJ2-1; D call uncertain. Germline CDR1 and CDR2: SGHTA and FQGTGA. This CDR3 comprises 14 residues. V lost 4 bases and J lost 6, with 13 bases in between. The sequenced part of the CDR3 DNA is TGTGCCAGCAGCTCAGGAAGGATGGGCAATGAG. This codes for CASSSGRMGNE. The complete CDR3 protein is CASSSGRMGNEQFF.